These 8 T cell receptor beta chains came from one sample sequenced in a study of shared clonotypes between healthy human individuals. The data were produced by immunoSEQ multiplex PCR, yet TCRdb's version contains in-frame clones alone and is incomplete. Of 2 million or so clones listed, 85% to 95% are singletons. Material: naive CD4+ T cells sorted from blood. The subset denotes: CD45RA+ positively selected. The source is a man between 18 and 35 years old in good health.

The genes are TRBV7-2 and TRBJ1-6; D remains ambiguous. Germline assignment: CDR1 SGHTA and CDR2 FQGNSA. The CDR3 has 13 residues. V lost 8 bases and J lost 5, with 10 bases in between. The CDR3 DNA is TGTGCCAGCTCGGGGTGGAATAATTCACCCCTCCACTTT. It yields the protein CASSGWNNSPLHF.

J is TRBJ2-7 and V is TRBV18, with D perhaps given as TRBD1 or TRBD2 (5 bases each). Germline V gene data show CDR1 as KGHSH and CDR2 as LQKENI. V was cut by 1 base and J by 3 bases, with 19 bases left in between. The CDR3 contains 17 residues. CDR3 protein: CASSPQMAGSLFYEQYF. The CDR3 nucleotides read TGTGCCAGCTCACCACAAATGGCAGGGAGCTTATTCTACGAGCAGTACTTC.

This chain connects TRBV6-1 to TRBJ1-1; 7 bases line up with TRBD1. J gave up 0 bases and V 5 bases, and 0 bases lay outside the gene matches. CDR3 length: 13 amino acids. Germline CDR1 MNHNS, CDR2 SASEGT. CDR3 in amino acids: CASSQGVNTEAFF. The CDR3 DNA sequence: TGTGCCAGCAGTCAGGGGGTGAACACTGAAGCTTTCTTT.

Note on this clone: Its ends do not fully match the called genes, so a read error is possible. The V gene is TRBV7-9, the J gene TRBJ2-5; the match to TRBD1 covers 8 bases. Germline V gene data show CDR1 as SEHNR and CDR2 as FQNEAQ (reference sequence). The CDR3 length is 16 residues. The CDR3 DNA reads TGTGCCAGCAGCTTATGGAACAGGGGGACCGCAGAGACCCAGCACTTC. Protein product: CASSLWNRGTAETQHF.

The rearrangement links TRBV19 to TRBJ1-2; D unresolved. V lost 6 bases and J lost 8, with 13 bases in between. Germline values: CDR1 LNHDA, CDR2 SQIVND (reference sequence). CDR3 length: 12 residues. CDR3 coding DNA: TGTGCCAGTAGAACCCCCTCCTTGGGCTACACCTTC. It specifies CASRTPSLGYTF.

V and J are TRBV11-2 and TRBJ1-3; tentative D call: TRBD1 (5 bases). This CDR3 comprises 15 residues. Germline V gene lookup returns CDR1 SGHAT and CDR2 FQNNGV. The V gene lost 6 bases and the J gene lost 0 bases, with 12 bases spanning the gap. The CDR3 DNA reads TGTGCCAGCAGTCGCGGGGGTAGCTCTGGAAACACCATATATTTT. Amino acids: CASSRGGSSGNTIYF.

The gene calls are TRBV11-3 and TRBJ1-1; TRBD1 might be the D (6 bases). This CDR3 is 13 amino acids long. V lost 5 bases and J 2 bases, leaving 9 bases between the germline ends. Germline V gives CDR1 SGHNT, CDR2 YENEEA. The CDR3 nucleotides are TGTGCCAGCAGCCAACAGGGTAACACTGAAGCTTTCTTT. Amino acid sequence: CASSQQGNTEAFF.

This rearrangement joins TRBV5-6 to TRBJ2-1, with a weak D call TRBD1 (7 bases). The V and J ends lost 0 bases and 8 bases respectively, with 18 bases between them. This CDR3 has 16 residues. CDR1 and CDR2 from the germline V gene are SGHDT and YYEEEE. CDR3 amino acids: CASSLGVGTGEDEQFF. In nucleotides, the CDR3 is TGTGCCAGCAGCTTGGGGGTGGGCACAGGGGAGGATGAGCAGTTCTTC.